This T cell receptor (beta chain) was recovered during a study of early T cells in non-severe SARS-CoV-2 infection. In TCRdb, the 5' RACE reads were re-called with MiXCR into one record per CDR3 protein. The repertoire consists of under 85,000 distinct CDR3 sequences, with approximately 13% occurring once and the leading ten covering about 5.2%. This clonotype was observed many times. CDR1 and CDR2 (germline): LGHDT, YNNKEL (reference sequence). After removal of 8 bases from V and 3 bases from J, the junction contained 7 bases not matched to a gene. The CDR3 has 14 residues. This sequence originates from an adult who was a healthcare worker with PCR-confirmed SARS-CoV-2 infection or an uninfected control (not recorded which). The sequencing input was whole blood. The chain uses TRBV3-1 and TRBJ2-7; the match to TRBD2 covers 10 bases. CDR3: CASRGLAADYEQYF. The CDR3 DNA reads TGTGCCAGCCGAGGACTAGCGGCTGACTACGAGCAGTACTTC.